This is a list of T cell receptor beta chains from one sample in a study of blood T cells in healthy people across ages. TCRdb independently ran MiXCR on the 5' RACE reads; one entry per CDR3 protein. The sample holds about 640,000 distinct CDR3 sequences, over 40% seen once. Sequences were obtained from blood. These receptors all stem from an older man in good health. Both conserved end residues are part of each CDR3. Fields, in order: D gene, J gene, clone size, V gene, CDR3 DNA, CDR3 protein. D genes are given only for firm matches. The listing skips clone size in some rows; elsewhere it reads once, few, many or a size class.

D: NA
J: TRBJ2-1
size: NA
V: TRBV20-1
DNA: TGCAGTGCTAGAGGGTCAAGCATCAATGAGCAGTTCTTC
CDR3: CSARGSSINEQFF

D: TRBD2
J: TRBJ2-1
size: few
V: TRBV9
DNA: TGTGCCAGCCGTCCCCTAGCGGGAGGGCCTAGGGAGCAGTTCTTC
CDR3: CASRPLAGGPREQFF

D: NA
J: TRBJ2-7
size: NA
V: TRBV27
DNA: TGTGCCAGCAGCCGACCCGGGACTGGGGTCTACGAGCAGTACTTC
CDR3: CASSRPGTGVYEQYF

D: TRBD2
J: TRBJ2-6
size: few
V: TRBV5-1
DNA: TGCGCCAGCAGCTCGACGGTTGGGGGGGCTGGGGCCAACGTCCTGACTTTC
CDR3: CASSSTVGGAGANVLTF

D: NA
J: TRBJ1-4
size: NA
V: TRBV9
DNA: TGTGCCAGCAGCGAGGGACTTCGTGACAGGAATGAAAAATTGTTTTTT
CDR3: CASSEGLRDRNEKLFF

D: NA
J: TRBJ2-6
size: NA
V: TRBV6-2/TRBV6-3
DNA: TGTGCCAGCAGCCAACAGGGATCTGGGGCCAACGTCCTGACTTTC
CDR3: CASSQQGSGANVLTF

D: NA
J: TRBJ2-1
size: many
V: TRBV5-1
DNA: TGCGCCAGCAGCTTGCAGGGGGGGAGTCACAATGAGCAGTTCTTC
CDR3: CASSLQGGSHNEQFF

D: TRBD2
J: TRBJ2-1
size: few
V: TRBV7-2
DNA: TGTGCCAGCAGCTCTAGCGGGAGGAATTGGAATGAGCAGTTCTTC
CDR3: CASSSSGRNWNEQFF

D: NA
J: TRBJ2-7
size: few
V: TRBV20-1
DNA: TGCAGTGCTATCCTGAGAGGTTTGAGCTCCTACAATGAGCAGTACTTC
CDR3: CSAILRGLSSYNEQYF

D: TRBD2
J: TRBJ2-4
size: NA
V: TRBV16
DNA: TGTGCCAGCGGCCTAGCGGACCTAGCCAAAAACATTCAGTACTTC
CDR3: CASGLADLAKNIQYF

D: TRBD1
J: TRBJ1-4
size: once
V: TRBV15
DNA: TGTGCCACCACAGGACAGGGAAATGAAAAACTGTTTTTT
CDR3: CATTGQGNEKLFF

D: NA
J: TRBJ2-1
size: few
V: TRBV20-1
DNA: TGCAGTGCCCGGGGGCTGTACTTCTATGAGCAGTTCTTC
CDR3: CSARGLYFYEQFF

D: NA
J: TRBJ2-5
size: few
V: TRBV7-2
DNA: TGTGCCAGCACCAACACAGGGAGGAAGACCCAGTACTTC
CDR3: CASTNTGRKTQYF

D: TRBD2
J: TRBJ2-3
size: NA
V: TRBV20-1
DNA: TGCAGTGCTCCTGAGCGGGGGAGGACAGATACGCAGTATTTT
CDR3: CSAPERGRTDTQYF

D: NA
J: TRBJ1-1
size: NA
V: TRBV28
DNA: TGTGCCAGCATAGACCGGAGGACTGAAGCTTTCTTT
CDR3: CASIDRRTEAFF

D: TRBD1
J: TRBJ2-7
size: many
V: TRBV7-2
DNA: TGTGCCAGCAGCCTGACAGGGGTATTCGACGAGCAGTACTTC
CDR3: CASSLTGVFDEQYF

D: TRBD1
J: TRBJ1-5
size: few
V: TRBV20-1
DNA: TGCAGTGCTAGTTCAGGGGGCTTCAATCAGCCCCAGCATTTT
CDR3: CSASSGGFNQPQHF

D: TRBD1
J: TRBJ2-1
size: once
V: TRBV6-2/TRBV6-3
DNA: TGTGCCAGCAGTTCCGGGACAGGGTTTCCTGAGCAGTTCTTC
CDR3: CASSSGTGFPEQFF

D: NA
J: TRBJ1-1
size: NA
V: TRBV25-1
DNA: TGTGCCAGCAGTGAGGCGGGGGGGCGGACTGAAGCTTTCTTT
CDR3: CASSEAGGRTEAFF

D: NA
J: TRBJ2-1
size: NA
V: TRBV29-1
DNA: TGCAGCGTTGAGGTGGGGGCCAATGAGCAGTTCTTC
CDR3: CSVEVGANEQFF

D: TRBD1
J: TRBJ2-1
size: few
V: TRBV5-1
DNA: TGCGCCAGCAGCCCCCCCGGACAGGGGCTAGCGGTCTACAATGAGCAGTTCTTC
CDR3: CASSPPGQGLAVYNEQFF

D: NA
J: TRBJ1-1
size: few
V: TRBV6-5
DNA: TGTGCCAGCAGCCGCGGTAGGGGGGCTGAAGCTTTCTTT
CDR3: CASSRGRGAEAFF

D: NA
J: TRBJ2-5
size: NA
V: TRBV7-8
DNA: TGTGCCAGCAGCCCTACATCTGAGCAGTACTTC
CDR3: CASSPTSEQYF

D: NA
J: TRBJ2-7
size: NA
V: TRBV6-2/TRBV6-3
DNA: TGTGCCAGCAGTTTACAGGCCGGCTACGAGCAGTACTTC
CDR3: CASSLQAGYEQYF

D: TRBD2
J: TRBJ2-2
size: NA
V: TRBV6-1
DNA: TGTGCCAGCAGCCCGGGACTAGCGGGGGCTATGAACACCGGGGAGCTGTTTTTT
CDR3: CASSPGLAGAMNTGELFF

D: TRBD2
J: TRBJ2-5
size: NA
V: TRBV4-1
DNA: TGCGCCAGCAGCCCCTCGAAGCGGGGGGGCCGTGGAGAGACCCAGTACTTC
CDR3: CASSPSKRGGRGETQYF

D: TRBD2
J: TRBJ2-1
size: NA
V: TRBV14
DNA: TGTGCCAGCAGCCACCCTAGCGGGAGTCCCTACAATGAGCAGTTCTTC
CDR3: CASSHPSGSPYNEQFF

D: TRBD1
J: TRBJ2-5
size: NA
V: TRBV20-1
DNA: TGCAGTGCTAGGGCGACAGGGGGCGCGGAGACCCAGTACTTC
CDR3: CSARATGGAETQYF

D: NA
J: TRBJ2-1
size: NA
V: TRBV7-2
DNA: TGTGCCAGCAGCACAACGGCCGGGAGCTCCTACAATGAGCAGTTCTTC
CDR3: CASSTTAGSSYNEQFF

D: TRBD1
J: TRBJ2-7
size: NA
V: TRBV29-1
DNA: TGCAGCGCCGGTCCCGGGACAGGGGGACTGGGGGAGCAGTACTTC
CDR3: CSAGPGTGGLGEQYF

D: NA
J: TRBJ1-2
size: NA
V: TRBV5-1
DNA: TGCGCCAGCAGCGTCTCCGGGACCGCGCTTAACTATGGCTACACCTTC
CDR3: CASSVSGTALNYGYTF

D: NA
J: TRBJ1-4
size: NA
V: TRBV6-2/TRBV6-3
DNA: TGTGCCAGCAGTCGCCGGGACTCTAATGAAAAACTGTTTTTT
CDR3: CASSRRDSNEKLFF

D: TRBD2
J: TRBJ2-3
size: NA
V: TRBV27
DNA: TGTGCCAGCAGGGCCGTAGCGGGGGTAATCACAGATACGCAGTATTTT
CDR3: CASRAVAGVITDTQYF

D: NA
J: TRBJ2-1
size: NA
V: TRBV10-3
DNA: TGTGCCATCAGTGAGGGGGGCAGCTACAATGAGCAGTTCTTC
CDR3: CAISEGGSYNEQFF

D: TRBD1
J: TRBJ2-7
size: few
V: TRBV12-3/TRBV12-4
DNA: TGTGCCAGCAGGCCACGACAGGGTTCCTACGAGCAGTACTTC
CDR3: CASRPRQGSYEQYF

D: TRBD1
J: TRBJ2-1
size: few
V: TRBV6-2/TRBV6-3
DNA: TGTGCCAGCAGTTACACGACCGGGACAGGTTCCTACAATGAGCAGTTCTTC
CDR3: CASSYTTGTGSYNEQFF

D: TRBD1
J: TRBJ2-7
size: many
V: TRBV2
DNA: TGTGCCAGCACCCGGACAGGCTACGAGCAGTACTTC
CDR3: CASTRTGYEQYF

D: NA
J: TRBJ2-7
size: NA
V: TRBV3-1
DNA: TGTGCCAGCAGCCGGACTGATATCAAGGAGCAGTACTTC
CDR3: CASSRTDIKEQYF

D: TRBD2
J: TRBJ2-7
size: NA
V: TRBV12-3/TRBV12-4
DNA: TGTGCCAGCAGTCGAGGACTAGATTCCGAGCAGTACTTC
CDR3: CASSRGLDSEQYF

D: NA
J: TRBJ2-1
size: NA
V: TRBV5-1
DNA: TGCGCCAGCAGCTTGAATCAAGGAGAGACCCAGTTCTTC
CDR3: CASSLNQGETQFF

D: TRBD2
J: TRBJ2-3
size: NA
V: TRBV10-3
DNA: TGTGCCATCGGGGGGGTGAACACAGATACGCAGTATTTT
CDR3: CAIGGVNTDTQYF

D: NA
J: TRBJ2-3
size: NA
V: TRBV24-1
DNA: TGTGCCACCAGTGATCCTCGGACTATCACAGATACGCAGTATTTT
CDR3: CATSDPRTITDTQYF

D: NA
J: TRBJ1-2
size: few
V: TRBV6-2/TRBV6-3
DNA: TGTGCCAGCAGTTACTCCTATCGGACAGTCGGGATGCTCTATGGCTACACCTTC
CDR3: CASSYSYRTVGMLYGYTF

D: NA
J: TRBJ1-6
size: NA
V: TRBV9
DNA: TGTGCCAGCAGCGTAGGGCAGGGGAAGAGAACCCTCCACTTT
CDR3: CASSVGQGKRTLHF

D: TRBD1
J: TRBJ1-2
size: NA
V: TRBV20-1
DNA: TGCAGTGCTAGCGGAAGACAGGGGGCGGGCAACTATGGCTACACCTTC
CDR3: CSASGRQGAGNYGYTF

D: TRBD2
J: TRBJ2-3
size: NA
V: TRBV20-1
DNA: TGCAGTGGGACTAGCGGGAGGGCCACTGTCTTTCGCACAGATACGCAGTATTTT
CDR3: CSGTSGRATVFRTDTQYF

D: TRBD2
J: TRBJ2-7
size: many
V: TRBV7-2
DNA: TGTGCCAGCAGCTTAGGCCGGGAGGTTGGCGAGCAGTACTTC
CDR3: CASSLGREVGEQYF

D: NA
J: TRBJ2-7
size: few
V: TRBV29-1
DNA: TGCAGCGTTGTACCGTCACACACCTACGAGCAGTACTTC
CDR3: CSVVPSHTYEQYF

D: TRBD1
J: TRBJ1-2
size: few
V: TRBV20-1
DNA: TGCAGTGCTCAAGGGACAGGGGGGGAGATCGAATATGGCTACACCTTC
CDR3: CSAQGTGGEIEYGYTF

D: NA
J: TRBJ1-1
size: NA
V: TRBV5-4
DNA: TGTGCCAGCAGCGGAAGCAGCCACAGGGTTGAAGCTTTCTTT
CDR3: CASSGSSHRVEAFF

D: NA
J: TRBJ2-7
size: NA
V: TRBV12-5
DNA: TGTGCTAGTGGTTTGGATCCGGGGCGGAACGAGCAGTACTTC
CDR3: CASGLDPGRNEQYF

D: NA
J: TRBJ2-3
size: few
V: TRBV29-1
DNA: TGCAGCGTTGAAGAACGTCTCAGGGGAGCAGATACGCAGTATTTT
CDR3: CSVEERLRGADTQYF

D: NA
J: TRBJ2-4
size: NA
V: TRBV15
DNA: TGTGCCACCAGCAGGGATTCCACCAAAAACATTCAGTACTTC
CDR3: CATSRDSTKNIQYF

D: NA
J: TRBJ2-5
size: NA
V: TRBV20-1
DNA: TGCAGTGCTAGTTCTGTGTCCACCGCCGAAGAGACCCAGTACTTC
CDR3: CSASSVSTAEETQYF

D: NA
J: TRBJ2-3
size: NA
V: TRBV5-5
DNA: TGTGCCAGCAGCTTGGCCTCAGGGGCACACACGAATACGCAGTATTTT
CDR3: CASSLASGAHTNTQYF

D: NA
J: TRBJ1-2
size: many
V: TRBV6-2/TRBV6-3
DNA: TGTGCCAGCAGCCCAGACACTAACTATGGCTACACCTTC
CDR3: CASSPDTNYGYTF

D: NA
J: TRBJ2-2
size: NA
V: TRBV7-7
DNA: TGTGCTGGCAGTCTAGACACAAACACCGGGGAGCTGTTTTTT
CDR3: CAGSLDTNTGELFF